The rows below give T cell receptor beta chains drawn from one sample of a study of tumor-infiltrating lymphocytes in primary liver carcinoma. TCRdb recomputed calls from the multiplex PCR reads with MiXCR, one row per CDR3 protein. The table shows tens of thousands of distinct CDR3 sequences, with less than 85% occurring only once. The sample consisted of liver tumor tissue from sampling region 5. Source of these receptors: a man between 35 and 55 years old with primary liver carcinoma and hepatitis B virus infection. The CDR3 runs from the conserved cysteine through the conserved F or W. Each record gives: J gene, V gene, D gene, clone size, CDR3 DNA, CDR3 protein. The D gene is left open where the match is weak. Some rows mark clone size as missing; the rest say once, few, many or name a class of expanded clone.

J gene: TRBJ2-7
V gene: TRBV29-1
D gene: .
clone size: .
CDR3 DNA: TGCAGCGTCTGGTCCTCAGACAGCTCCTACGAGCAGTACTTC
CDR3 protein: CSVWSSDSSYEQYF

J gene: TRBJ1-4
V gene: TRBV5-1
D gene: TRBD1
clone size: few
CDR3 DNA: TGCACTAGCAGCTCGGGTGTCTTAGAGCCGGGACAGGACGGTGAAAAACTGTTTTTT
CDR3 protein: CTSSSGVLEPGQDGEKLFF

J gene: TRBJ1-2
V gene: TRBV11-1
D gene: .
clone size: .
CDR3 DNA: TGTGCCAGCAGACCGGGACACCGCTATGGGTACACCTTC
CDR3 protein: CASRPGHRYGYTF

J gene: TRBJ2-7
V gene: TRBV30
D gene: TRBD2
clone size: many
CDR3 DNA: TGTGCCTGGAGTCCACTAGCGGGAGTGAGCTACGAGCAGTACTTC
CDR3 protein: CAWSPLAGVSYEQYF

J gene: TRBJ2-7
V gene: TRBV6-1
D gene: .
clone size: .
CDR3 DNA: TGTGCCAGCTGTGAATGGGTTTTCTACGAGCAGCGCTTC
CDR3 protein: CASCEWVFYEQRF

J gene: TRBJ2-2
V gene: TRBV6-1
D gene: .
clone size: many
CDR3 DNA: TGTGCCAGCAGTGAGACCCCGGAGACCGGGGAGCTGTTTTTT
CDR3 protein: CASSETPETGELFF

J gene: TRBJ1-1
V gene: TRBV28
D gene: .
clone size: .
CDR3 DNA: TGTGCCAGCAGGAGTGAAGAGAGATGGAACACTGAAGCTTTCTTT
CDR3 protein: CASRSEERWNTEAFF

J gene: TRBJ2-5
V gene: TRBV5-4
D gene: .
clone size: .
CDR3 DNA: TGTGCCAGCGGCGGGGGGACAGAGTGGGAGACCCAGTACTTC
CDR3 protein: CASGGGTEWETQYF

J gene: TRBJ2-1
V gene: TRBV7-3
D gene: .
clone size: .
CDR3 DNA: TGTGCCAGCAGCTTAACTAGCGACCTCTACAATGAGCAGTTCTTC
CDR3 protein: CASSLTSDLYNEQFF

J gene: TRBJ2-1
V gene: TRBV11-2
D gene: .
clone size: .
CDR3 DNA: TGCGCCAGCCGCCCGGAGTATAATGAGCAGTTCTTC
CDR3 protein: CASRPEYNEQFF

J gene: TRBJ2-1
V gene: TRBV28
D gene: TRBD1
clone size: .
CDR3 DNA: TGTGCCAGCACTACCCCGGGACAGGGGGCGAGTAATGAGCAGTTCTTC
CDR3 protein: CASTTPGQGASNEQFF

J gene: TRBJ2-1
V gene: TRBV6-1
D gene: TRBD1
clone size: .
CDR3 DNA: TGTGCCAGCAGTGCTGGGACAGGGGCGCCCAACGAGCTGTTCTTC
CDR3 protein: CASSAGTGAPNELFF

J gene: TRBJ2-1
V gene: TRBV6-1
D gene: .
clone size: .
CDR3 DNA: TGCGCCATAGGGGGGGGCAGCACAGGGGAGTATGGGAATGAGCAGTTCTTC
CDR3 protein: CAIGGGSTGEYGNEQFF

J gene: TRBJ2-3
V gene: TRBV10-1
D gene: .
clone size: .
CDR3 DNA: TGCGCCAGCAGTGATCAGGAGCAGCCCCAGTATTTT
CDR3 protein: CASSDQEQPQYF

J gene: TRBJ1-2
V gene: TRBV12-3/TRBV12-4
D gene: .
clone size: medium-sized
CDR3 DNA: TGTGCCAGCAGTTTGGGCAGGGATGGCTACACCTTC
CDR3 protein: CASSLGRDGYTF

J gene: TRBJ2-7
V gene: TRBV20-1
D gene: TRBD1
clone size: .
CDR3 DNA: TGCAGTGCTACCCCAGGGGGCGAGCATTACTTC
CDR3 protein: CSATPGGEHYF

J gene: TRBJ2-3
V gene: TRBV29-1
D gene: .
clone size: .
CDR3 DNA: TGCAGCGTCCTACTATCGCGGGGCCGGCCAGGTACGCAGTATTTT
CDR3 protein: CSVLLSRGRPGTQYF

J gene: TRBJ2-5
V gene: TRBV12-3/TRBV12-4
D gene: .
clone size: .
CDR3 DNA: TGTGCCAGCAGCATATCGGGAACTAGCCGTGAGACCCAGTACTTT
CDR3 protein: CASSISGTSRETQYF

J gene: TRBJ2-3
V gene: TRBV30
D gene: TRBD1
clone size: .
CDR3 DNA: TGTGCCTGGAGTGTACCGGACAGGGCCTTGTCAAGAACAGATACGCAGTATTTT
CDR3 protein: CAWSVPDRALSRTDTQYF

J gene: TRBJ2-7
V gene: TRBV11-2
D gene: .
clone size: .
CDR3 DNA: TGTGTCAACAGCTTAACCGACGGGGCCTACAAGCAGTACTTC
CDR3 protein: CVNSLTDGAYKQYF

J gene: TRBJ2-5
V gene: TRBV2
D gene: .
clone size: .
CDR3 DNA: TGTGCCAGCTCGAACTTTCAAGAGACCCAGTACTTC
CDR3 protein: CASSNFQETQYF

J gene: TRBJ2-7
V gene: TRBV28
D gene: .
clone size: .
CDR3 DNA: TGTGCCAGCGGTTTTACTGCCGGGACTCCTGCCGGCGAGCAGTGCTTC
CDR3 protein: CASGFTAGTPAGEQCF

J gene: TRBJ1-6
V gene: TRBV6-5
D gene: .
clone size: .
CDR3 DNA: TGTGCCAATAGCCACGAGGAGGATTCACCCCTCCACTTT
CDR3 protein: CANSHEEDSPLHF

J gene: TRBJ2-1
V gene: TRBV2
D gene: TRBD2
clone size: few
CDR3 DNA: TGTGCCAGCAGTGAAGGTCTAGCGGGAGTCAATGAGCAGTTCTTC
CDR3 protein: CASSEGLAGVNEQFF

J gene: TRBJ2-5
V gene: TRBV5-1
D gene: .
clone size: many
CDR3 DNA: TGCGCCAGCAGCTTGTCGGCGGGTGTTGAGACCCAGTACTTC
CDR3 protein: CASSLSAGVETQYF